The sequence of this TCR beta chain was determined in a study of blood T cell repertoires in COVID-19. In the study overall: COVID-19 samples, acute and convalescent, were from the United States, Italy and Spain. PBMCs, B-cell-depleted T cells, or T cells provided the cDNA or gDNA that made up the material.

The germline gives CDR1 MNHEY, CDR2 SVGAGI. V was pared by 8 bases and J by 5 bases, with 13 bases between. This CDR3 is 13 amino acids long. Authors' methods: Amplifying reference gene primers gave estimates of nucleated cell counts. The protocol was immunoSEQ multiplex PCR, while the TCRdb copy is restricted to in-frame clones and leaves out a portion. The V and J calls and clone size were taken over from that table, and D and trimming were inferred from the DNA. Seen here are under 85,000 clones, about 89% observed once, and the top ten hold approximately 15%. This chain uses TRBV6-5 with TRBJ2-1; D ambiguous. The sequencing input was peripheral blood. This sequence originates from a man between 70 and 80 years old with active or convalescent COVID-19. The CDR3 here is CASLSWAHNEQFF. The CDR3 region has the DNA TGTGCCAGCCTCTCGTGGGCGCACAATGAGCAGTTCTTC.